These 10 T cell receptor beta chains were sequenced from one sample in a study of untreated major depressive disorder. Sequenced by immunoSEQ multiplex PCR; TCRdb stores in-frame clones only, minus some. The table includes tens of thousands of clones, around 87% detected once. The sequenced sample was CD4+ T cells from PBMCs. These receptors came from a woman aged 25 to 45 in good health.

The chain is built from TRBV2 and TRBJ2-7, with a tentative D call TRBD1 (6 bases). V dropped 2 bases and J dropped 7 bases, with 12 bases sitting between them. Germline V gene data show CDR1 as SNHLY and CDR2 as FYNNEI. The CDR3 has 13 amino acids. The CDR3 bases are TGTGCCAGCAGTGAAACGGCAGGGGTTGAGCAGTACTTC. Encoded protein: CASSETAGVEQYF.

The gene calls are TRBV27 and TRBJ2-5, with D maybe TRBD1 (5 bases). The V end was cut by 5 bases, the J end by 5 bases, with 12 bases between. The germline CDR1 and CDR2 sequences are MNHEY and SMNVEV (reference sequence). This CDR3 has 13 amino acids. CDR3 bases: TGTGCCAGCAGTCCCAGGGTTAGGGAGACCCAGTACTTC. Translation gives CASSPRVRETQYF.

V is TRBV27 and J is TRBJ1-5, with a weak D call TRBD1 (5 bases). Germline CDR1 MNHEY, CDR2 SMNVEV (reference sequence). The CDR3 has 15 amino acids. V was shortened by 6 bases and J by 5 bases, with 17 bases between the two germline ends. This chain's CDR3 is CASRPGRGFDQPQHF. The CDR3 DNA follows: TGTGCCAGCAGGCCGGGTAGGGGATTCGATCAGCCCCAGCATTTT.

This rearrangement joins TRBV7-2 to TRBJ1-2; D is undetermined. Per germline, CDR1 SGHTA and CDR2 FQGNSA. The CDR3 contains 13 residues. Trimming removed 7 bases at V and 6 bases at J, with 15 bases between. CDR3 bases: TGTGCCAGCAACCGGGGAGGGATTGATGGCTACACCTTC. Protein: CASNRGGIDGYTF.

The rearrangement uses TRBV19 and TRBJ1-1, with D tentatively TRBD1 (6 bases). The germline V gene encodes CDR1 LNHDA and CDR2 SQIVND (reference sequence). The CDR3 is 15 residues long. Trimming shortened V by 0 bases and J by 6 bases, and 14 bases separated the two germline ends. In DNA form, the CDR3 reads TGTGCCAGTAGTATAGATCCGGGGGCGGTTGCTGAAGCTTTCTTT. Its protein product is CASSIDPGAVAEAFF.

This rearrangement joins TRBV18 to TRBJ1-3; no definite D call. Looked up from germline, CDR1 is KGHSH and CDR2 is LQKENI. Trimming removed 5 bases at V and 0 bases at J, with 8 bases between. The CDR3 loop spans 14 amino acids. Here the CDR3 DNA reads TGTGCCAGCTCAACGCCGTACTCTGGAAACACCATATATTTT. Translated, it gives CASSTPYSGNTIYF. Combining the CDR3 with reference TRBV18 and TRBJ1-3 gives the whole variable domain NAGVMQNPRHLVRRRGQEARLRCSPMKGHSHVYWYRQLPEEGLKFMVYLQKENIIDESGMPKERFSAEFPKEGPSILRIQQVVRGDSAAYFCASSTPYSGNTIYFGEGSWLTVV.

As DNA, the CDR3 is TGCAGCGGGAACAGGGATTTGAACACTGAAGCTTTCTTT. Translated: CSGNRDLNTEAFF. This chain joins TRBV29-1 and TRBJ1-1; weak D call: TRBD1 (6 bases). Per the germline V gene, CDR1 is SQVTM and CDR2 is ANQGSEA. The CDR3 extends over 13 amino acids. V lost 7 bases and J lost 0, with 12 bases in between.

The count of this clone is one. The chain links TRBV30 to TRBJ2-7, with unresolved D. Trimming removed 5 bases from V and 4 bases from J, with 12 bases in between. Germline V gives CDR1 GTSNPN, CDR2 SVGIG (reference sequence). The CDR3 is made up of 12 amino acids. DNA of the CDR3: TGTGCCTGGTGCTCAAATAAATACGAGCAGTACTTC. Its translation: CAWCSNKYEQYF.

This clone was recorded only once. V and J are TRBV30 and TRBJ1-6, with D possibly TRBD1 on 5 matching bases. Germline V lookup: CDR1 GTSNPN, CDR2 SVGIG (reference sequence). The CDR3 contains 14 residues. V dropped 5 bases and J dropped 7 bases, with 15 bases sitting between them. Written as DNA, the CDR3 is TGTGCCTGGTCCTTCACCAGGGAAAATTCACCCCTCCACTTT. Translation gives CAWSFTRENSPLHF.

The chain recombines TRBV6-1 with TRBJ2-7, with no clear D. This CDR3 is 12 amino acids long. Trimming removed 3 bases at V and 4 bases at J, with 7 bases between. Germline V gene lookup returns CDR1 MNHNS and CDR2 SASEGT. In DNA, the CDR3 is TGTGCCAGCAGTGACAGGCCATACGAGCAGTACTTC. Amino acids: CASSDRPYEQYF.